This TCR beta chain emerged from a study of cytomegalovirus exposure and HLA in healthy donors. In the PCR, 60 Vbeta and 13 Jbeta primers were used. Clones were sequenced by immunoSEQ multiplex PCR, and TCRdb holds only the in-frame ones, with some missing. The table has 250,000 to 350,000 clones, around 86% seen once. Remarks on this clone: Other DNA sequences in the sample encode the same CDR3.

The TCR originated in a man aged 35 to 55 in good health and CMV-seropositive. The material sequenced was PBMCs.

In DNA, the CDR3 is TGTGCCAGCAGCTTGGGAGCGGGATCCTACGAGCAGTACTTC. Its protein is CASSLGAGSYEQYF. The chain employs TRBV5-4 and TRBJ2-7; 7 bases fit TRBD2. Germline lookup yields CDR1 SGHNT and CDR2 YYREEE (reference sequence). The junction had 1 base not matched to a gene; V was cut back by 0 bases and J by 1 base. The CDR3 extends over 14 amino acids.